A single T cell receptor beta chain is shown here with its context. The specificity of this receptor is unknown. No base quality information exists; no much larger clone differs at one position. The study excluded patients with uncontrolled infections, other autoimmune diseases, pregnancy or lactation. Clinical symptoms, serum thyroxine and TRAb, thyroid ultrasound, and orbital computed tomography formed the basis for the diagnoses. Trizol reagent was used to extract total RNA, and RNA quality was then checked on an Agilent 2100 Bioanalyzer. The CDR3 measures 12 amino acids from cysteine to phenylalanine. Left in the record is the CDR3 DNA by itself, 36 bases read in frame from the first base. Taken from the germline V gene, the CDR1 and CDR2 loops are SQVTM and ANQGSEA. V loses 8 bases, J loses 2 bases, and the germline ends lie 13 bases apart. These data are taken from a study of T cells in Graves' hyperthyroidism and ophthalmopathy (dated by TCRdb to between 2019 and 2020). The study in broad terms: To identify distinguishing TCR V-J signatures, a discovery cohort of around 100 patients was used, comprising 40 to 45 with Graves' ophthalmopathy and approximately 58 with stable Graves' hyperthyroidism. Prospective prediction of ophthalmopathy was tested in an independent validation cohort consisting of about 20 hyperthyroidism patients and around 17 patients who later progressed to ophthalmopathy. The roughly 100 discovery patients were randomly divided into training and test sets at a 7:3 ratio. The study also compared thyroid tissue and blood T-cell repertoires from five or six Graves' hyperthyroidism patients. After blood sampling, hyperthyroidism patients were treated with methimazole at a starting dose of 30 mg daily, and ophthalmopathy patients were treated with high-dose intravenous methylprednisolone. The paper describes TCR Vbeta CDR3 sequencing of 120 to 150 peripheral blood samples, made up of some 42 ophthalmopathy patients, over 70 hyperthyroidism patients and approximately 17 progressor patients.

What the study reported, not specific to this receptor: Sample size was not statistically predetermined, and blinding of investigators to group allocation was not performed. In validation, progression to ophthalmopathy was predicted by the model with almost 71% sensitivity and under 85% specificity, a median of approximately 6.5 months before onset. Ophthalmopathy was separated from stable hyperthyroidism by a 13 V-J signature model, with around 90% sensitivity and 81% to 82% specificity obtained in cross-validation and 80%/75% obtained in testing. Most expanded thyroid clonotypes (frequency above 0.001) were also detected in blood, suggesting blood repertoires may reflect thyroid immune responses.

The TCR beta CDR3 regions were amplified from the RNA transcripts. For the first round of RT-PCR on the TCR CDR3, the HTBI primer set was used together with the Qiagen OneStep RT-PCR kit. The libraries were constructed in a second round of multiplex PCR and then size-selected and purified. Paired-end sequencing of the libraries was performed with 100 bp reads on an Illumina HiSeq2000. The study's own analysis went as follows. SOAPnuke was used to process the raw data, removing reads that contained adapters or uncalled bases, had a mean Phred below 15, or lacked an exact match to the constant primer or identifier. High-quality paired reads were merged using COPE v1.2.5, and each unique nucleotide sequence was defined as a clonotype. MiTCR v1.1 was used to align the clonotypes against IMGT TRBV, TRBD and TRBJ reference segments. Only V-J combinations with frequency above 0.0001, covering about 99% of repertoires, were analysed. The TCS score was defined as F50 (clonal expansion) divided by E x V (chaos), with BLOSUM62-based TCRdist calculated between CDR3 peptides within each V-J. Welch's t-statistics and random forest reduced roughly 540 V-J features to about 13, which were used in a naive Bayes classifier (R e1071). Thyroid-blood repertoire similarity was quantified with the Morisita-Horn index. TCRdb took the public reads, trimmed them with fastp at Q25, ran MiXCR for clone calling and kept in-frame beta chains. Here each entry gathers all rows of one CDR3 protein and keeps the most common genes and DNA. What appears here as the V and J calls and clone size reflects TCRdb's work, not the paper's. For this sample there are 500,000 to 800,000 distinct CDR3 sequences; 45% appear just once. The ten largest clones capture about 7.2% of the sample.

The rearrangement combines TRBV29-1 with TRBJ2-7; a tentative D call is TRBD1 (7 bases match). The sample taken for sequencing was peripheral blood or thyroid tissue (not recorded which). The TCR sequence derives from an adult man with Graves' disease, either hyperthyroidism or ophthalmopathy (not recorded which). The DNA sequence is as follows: TGCAGCTTAGCAGGGGGGACCTACGAGCAGTACTTC. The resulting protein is CSLAGGTYEQYF.